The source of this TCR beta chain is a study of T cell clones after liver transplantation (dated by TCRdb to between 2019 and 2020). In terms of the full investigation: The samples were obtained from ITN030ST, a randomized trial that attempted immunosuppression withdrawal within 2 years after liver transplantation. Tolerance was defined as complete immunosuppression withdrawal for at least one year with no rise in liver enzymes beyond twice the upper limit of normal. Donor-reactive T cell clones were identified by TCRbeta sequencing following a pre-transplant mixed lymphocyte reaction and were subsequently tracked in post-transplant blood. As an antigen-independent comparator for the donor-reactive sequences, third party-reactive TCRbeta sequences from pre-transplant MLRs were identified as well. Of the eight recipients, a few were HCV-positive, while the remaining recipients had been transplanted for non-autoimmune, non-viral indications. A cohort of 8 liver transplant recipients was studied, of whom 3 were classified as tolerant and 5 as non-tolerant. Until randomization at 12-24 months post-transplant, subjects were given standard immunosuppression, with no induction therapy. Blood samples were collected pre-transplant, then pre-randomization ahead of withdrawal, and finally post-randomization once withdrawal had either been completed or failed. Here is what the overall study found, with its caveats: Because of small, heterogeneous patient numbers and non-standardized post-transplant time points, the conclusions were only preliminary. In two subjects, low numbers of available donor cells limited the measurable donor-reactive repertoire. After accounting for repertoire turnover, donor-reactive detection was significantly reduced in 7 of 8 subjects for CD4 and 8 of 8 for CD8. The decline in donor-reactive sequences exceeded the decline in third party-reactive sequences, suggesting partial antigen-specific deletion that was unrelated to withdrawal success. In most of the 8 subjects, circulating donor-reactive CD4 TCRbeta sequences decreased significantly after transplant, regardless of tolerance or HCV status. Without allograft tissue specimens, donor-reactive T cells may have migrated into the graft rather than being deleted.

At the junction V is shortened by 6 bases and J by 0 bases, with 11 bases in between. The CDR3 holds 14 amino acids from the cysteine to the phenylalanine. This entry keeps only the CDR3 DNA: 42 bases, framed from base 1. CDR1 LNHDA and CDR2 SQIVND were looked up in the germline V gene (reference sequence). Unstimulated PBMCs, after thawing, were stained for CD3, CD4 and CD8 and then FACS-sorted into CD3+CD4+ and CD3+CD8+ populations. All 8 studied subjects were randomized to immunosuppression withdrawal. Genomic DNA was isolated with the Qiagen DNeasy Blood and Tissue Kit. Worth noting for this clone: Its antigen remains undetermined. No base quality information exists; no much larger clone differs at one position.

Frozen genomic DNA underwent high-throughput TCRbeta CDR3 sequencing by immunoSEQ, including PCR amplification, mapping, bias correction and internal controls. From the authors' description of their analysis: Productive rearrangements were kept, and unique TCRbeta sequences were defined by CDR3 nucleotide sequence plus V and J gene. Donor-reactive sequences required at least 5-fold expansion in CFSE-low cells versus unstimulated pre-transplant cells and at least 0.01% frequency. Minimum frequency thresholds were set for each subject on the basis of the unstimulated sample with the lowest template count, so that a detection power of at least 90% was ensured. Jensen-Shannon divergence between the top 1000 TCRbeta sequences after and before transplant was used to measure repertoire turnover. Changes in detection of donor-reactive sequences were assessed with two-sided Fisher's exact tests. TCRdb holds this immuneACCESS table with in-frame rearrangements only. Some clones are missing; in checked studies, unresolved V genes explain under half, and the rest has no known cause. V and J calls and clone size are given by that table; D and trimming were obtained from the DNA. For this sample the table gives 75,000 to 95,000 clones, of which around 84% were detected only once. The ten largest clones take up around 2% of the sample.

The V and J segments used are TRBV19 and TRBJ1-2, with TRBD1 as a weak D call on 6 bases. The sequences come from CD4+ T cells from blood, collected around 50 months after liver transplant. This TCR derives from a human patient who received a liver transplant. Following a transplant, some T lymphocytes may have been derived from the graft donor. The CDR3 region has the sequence CASRPDSTNYGYTF. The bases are TGTGCCAGTAGGCCGGACAGCACTAACTATGGCTACACCTTC.